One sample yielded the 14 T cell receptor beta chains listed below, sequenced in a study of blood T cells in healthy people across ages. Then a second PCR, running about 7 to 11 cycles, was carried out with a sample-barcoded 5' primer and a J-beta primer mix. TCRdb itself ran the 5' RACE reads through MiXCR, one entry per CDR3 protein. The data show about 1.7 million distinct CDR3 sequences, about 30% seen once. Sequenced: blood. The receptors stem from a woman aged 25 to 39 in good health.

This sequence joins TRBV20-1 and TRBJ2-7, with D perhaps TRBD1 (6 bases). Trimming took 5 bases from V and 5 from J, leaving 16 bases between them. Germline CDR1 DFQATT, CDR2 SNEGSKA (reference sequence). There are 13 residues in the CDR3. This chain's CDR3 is CSAVQGPIDEQYF. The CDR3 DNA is TGCAGTGCTGTACAGGGTCCAATTGACGAGCAGTACTTC.

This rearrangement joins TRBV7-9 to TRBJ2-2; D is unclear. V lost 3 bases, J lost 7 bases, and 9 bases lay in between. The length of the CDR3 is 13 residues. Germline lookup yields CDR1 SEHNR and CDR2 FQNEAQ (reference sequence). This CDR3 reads CASSLVQLGELFF. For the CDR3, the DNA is TGTGCCAGCAGCTTGGTCCAACTCGGGGAGCTGTTTTTT.

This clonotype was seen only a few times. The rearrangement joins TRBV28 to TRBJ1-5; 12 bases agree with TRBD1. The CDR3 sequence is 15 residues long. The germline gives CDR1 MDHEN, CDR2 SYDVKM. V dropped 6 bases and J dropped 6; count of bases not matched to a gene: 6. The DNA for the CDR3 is TGTGCCAGCAGCTTGGGGACAGGGGGCTTTCAGCCCCAGCATTTT. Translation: CASSLGTGGFQPQHF.

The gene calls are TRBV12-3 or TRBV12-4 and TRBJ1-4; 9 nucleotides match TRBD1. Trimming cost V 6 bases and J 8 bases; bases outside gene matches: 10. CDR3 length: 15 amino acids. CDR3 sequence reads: CASRKRQGVTEKLFF. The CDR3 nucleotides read TGTGCCAGCAGAAAACGACAGGGGGTAACAGAAAAACTGTTTTTT.

The chain's CDR3 is CASSENPIANEQFF. Written as DNA, the CDR3 is TGTGCCAGCAGTGAAAACCCCATAGCCAATGAGCAGTTCTTC. The chain joins TRBV2 to TRBJ2-1; D is undetermined. The V gene lost 2 bases and the J gene lost 6 bases, with 11 bases spanning the gap. Germline V gene lookup returns CDR1 SNHLY and CDR2 FYNNEI. The CDR3 extends over 14 amino acids.

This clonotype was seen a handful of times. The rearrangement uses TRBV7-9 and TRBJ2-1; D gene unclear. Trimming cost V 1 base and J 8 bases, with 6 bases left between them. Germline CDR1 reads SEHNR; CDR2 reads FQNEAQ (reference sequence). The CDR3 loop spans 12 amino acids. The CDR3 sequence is CASSLDWYEQFF. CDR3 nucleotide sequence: TGTGCCAGCAGCTTAGACTGGTATGAGCAGTTCTTC. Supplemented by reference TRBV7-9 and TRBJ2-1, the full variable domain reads DTGVSQNPRHKITKRGQNVTFRCDPISEHNRLYWYRQTLGQGPEFLTYFQNEAQLEKSRLLSDRFSAERPKGSFSTLEIQRTEQGDSAMYLCASSLDWYEQFFGPGTRLTVL.

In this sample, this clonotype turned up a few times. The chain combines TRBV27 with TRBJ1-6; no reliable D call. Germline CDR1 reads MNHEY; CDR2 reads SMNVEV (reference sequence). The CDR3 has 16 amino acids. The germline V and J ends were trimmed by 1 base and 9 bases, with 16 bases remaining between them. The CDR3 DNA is TGTGCCAGCAGTTTATGGCTGGGCCACGGGGTTTCACCCCTCCACTTT. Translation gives CASSLWLGHGVSPLHF.

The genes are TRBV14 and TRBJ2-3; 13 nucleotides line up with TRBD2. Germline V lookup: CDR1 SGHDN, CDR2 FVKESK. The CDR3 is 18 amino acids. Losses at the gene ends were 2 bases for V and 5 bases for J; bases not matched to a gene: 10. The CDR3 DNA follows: TGTGCCAGCAGCCAACGCCGGACTAGCGGGAGTAGTGGAGATACGCAGTATTTT. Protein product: CASSQRRTSGSSGDTQYF.

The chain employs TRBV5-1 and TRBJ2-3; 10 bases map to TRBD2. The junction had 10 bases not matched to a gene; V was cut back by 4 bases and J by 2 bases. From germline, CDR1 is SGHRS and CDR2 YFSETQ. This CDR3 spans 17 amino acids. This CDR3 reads CASSPRASGGATDTQYF. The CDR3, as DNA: TGCGCCAGCAGCCCCCGAGCTAGCGGGGGTGCCACAGATACGCAGTATTTT.

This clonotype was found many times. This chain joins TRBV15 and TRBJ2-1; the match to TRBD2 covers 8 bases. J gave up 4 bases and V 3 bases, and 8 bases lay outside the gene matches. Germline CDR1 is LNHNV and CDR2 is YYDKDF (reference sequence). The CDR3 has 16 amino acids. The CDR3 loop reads CATSRAGGNRYNEQFF. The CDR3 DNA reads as TGTGCCACCAGCAGGGCGGGAGGCAACCGGTACAATGAGCAGTTCTTC.

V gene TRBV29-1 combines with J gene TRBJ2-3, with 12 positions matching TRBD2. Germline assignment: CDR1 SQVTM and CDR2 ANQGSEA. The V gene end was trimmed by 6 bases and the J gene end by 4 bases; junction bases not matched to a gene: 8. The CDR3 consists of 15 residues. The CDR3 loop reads CSVVTSGSSSDTQYF. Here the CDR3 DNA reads TGCAGCGTGGTGACTAGCGGGAGTTCTTCAGATACGCAGTATTTT.

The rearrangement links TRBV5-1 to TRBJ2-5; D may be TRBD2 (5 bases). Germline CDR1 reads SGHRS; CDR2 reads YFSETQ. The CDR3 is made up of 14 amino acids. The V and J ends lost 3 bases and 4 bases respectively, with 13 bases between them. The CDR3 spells CASSSIPGGETQYF. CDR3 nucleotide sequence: TGCGCCAGCAGCTCAATCCCAGGAGGAGAGACCCAGTACTTC.

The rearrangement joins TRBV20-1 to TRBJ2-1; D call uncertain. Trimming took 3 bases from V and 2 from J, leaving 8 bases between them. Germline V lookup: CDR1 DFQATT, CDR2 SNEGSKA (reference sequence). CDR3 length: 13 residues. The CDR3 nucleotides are TGCAGTGCTAGTCTGTCACCCTACAATGAGCAGTTCTTC. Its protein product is CSASLSPYNEQFF.

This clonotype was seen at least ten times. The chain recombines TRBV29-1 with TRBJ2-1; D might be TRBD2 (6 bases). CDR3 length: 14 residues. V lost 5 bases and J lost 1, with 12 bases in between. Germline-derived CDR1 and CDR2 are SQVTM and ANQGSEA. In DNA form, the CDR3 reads TGCAGCGTTATTACCGGGACTTCCTACAATGAGCAGTTCTTC. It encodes CSVITGTSYNEQFF.